These T cell receptor beta chains were read from a single sample in a study of CD8 T cells in Susac syndrome. TCRdb re-analysed the immunoSEQ multiplex PCR reads in MiXCR, keeping a single row per CDR3 protein. The data contain more than 1,300 distinct CDR3 sequences, around 66% of them singletons. Sequencing input: CD8+ TEMRA cells from PBMCs. The receptors stem from a human donor with Susac syndrome. Both conserved end residues are trimmed from each CDR3. Each record gives: clone size, J gene, D gene, V gene, CDR3 protein. A D gene is named only where the DNA matches it firmly. Size tells how often a clone was seen (once, few, many) or the class of an expanded clone, and some rows leave it out.

clone size: NA
J gene: TRBJ1-1
D gene: NA
V gene: TRBV19
CDR3 protein: ASRPDDSAGTEAF

clone size: NA
J gene: TRBJ1-1
D gene: NA
V gene: TRBV3-1
CDR3 protein: ASSQDSWNTEAF

clone size: NA
J gene: TRBJ2-6
D gene: NA
V gene: TRBV11-3
CDR3 protein: ASSLEGRDSHFRANVLT

clone size: NA
J gene: TRBJ2-2
D gene: NA
V gene: TRBV5-6
CDR3 protein: ASSLGVMPPGELF

clone size: NA
J gene: TRBJ2-7
D gene: TRBD1
V gene: TRBV6-6
CDR3 protein: ASGTRDRDPSYEQY

clone size: NA
J gene: TRBJ1-1
D gene: NA
V gene: TRBV9
CDR3 protein: ASSPQGSSPNTEAF

clone size: few
J gene: TRBJ1-1
D gene: NA
V gene: TRBV9
CDR3 protein: ASSPYPPHGSREAF

clone size: few
J gene: TRBJ2-6
D gene: NA
V gene: TRBV7-9
CDR3 protein: ACCLEGRDSHFGANVLT

clone size: once
J gene: TRBJ1-2
D gene: NA
V gene: TRBV11-3
CDR3 protein: ASSLESKAGRTYGYT

clone size: NA
J gene: TRBJ2-1
D gene: NA
V gene: TRBV28
CDR3 protein: ASCRLDSNNEQF

clone size: large
J gene: TRBJ1-2
D gene: NA
V gene: TRBV4-3
CDR3 protein: ASSQEFDSGSYGYT

clone size: NA
J gene: TRBJ2-7
D gene: TRBD1
V gene: TRBV19
CDR3 protein: ATQGQGPYEQY

clone size: NA
J gene: TRBJ2-7
D gene: NA
V gene: TRBV7-9
CDR3 protein: AGSFDFSYEQY

clone size: once
J gene: TRBJ2-2
D gene: NA
V gene: TRBV12-3/TRBV12-4
CDR3 protein: AKCKNTGELF

clone size: few
J gene: TRBJ2-7
D gene: NA
V gene: TRBV9
CDR3 protein: ANSRPSVSYEQY